This TCR beta chain was recorded in a study of CDR3 diversity in severe acne (dated 2019 in TCRdb). The CDR3 spans 15 residues, from the cysteine through the phenylalanine. The kept DNA is CDR3 alone, 45 bases in frame from the first base. Trimming accounts for 10 bases at V and 5 bases at J, while the number of junction bases matched to no gene is 14. CDR1 and CDR2 are drawn from the germline V gene: ENHRY, SYGVKD. Library preparation was by PCR. The instrument was an Illumina HiSeq 2000. TCRdb redid the processing of the public reads, applying fastp at Q25 and MiXCR, and retained in-frame beta chains. A single entry per CDR3 protein holds the most common genes and DNA from its merged rows. The table for this sample lists tens of thousands of distinct CDR3 sequences; 45% to 60% of them were counted only once. The ten most abundant clones make up over 11% of the sample. The count of this clonotype is one. This receptor's antigen is unknown. The sample holds no much larger clone one base away, and base qualities are not on file. One read provides weak support.

The clonotype comes from a male donor in good health, without acne. Sequenced input: blood. The chain is made from TRBV10-3 and TRBJ1-1, and 9 junctional nucleotides match TRBD1. The CDR3 has the sequence CASSQQQGAGTEAFF. Here is the DNA: TGTGCCAGCAGCCAACAACAGGGGGCTGGGACTGAAGCTTTCTTT.